This TCR beta chain was profiled in a study of blood T cells in healthy people across ages (dated by TCRdb to between 2014 and 2017). For the study in its entirety: In model experiments, template switching captured roughly one uniquely barcoded TCR beta cDNA molecule for every two T cells. For two donors (one aged 18 to 30 and one aged 80 or older), the study analyzed two additional independent replicas of 1 million unique cDNA reads from the same blood draw. Using deep sequencing normalized with unique cDNA molecular identifiers, the study measured how TCR beta repertoire diversity changes with age. To avoid experimental bias, donors of different ages were randomly spread across the sequencing lanes. Donors were grouped into four age groups: young (average 16 years), middle-aged (39), aged (around 60) and long-lived (just over 80).

The paper as a whole reports these results and caveats: Observed TCR beta diversity correlated strongly with the percentage of naive T cells measured by flow cytometry. Estimates of total diversity from one million sequenced T cells were regarded as lower bounds and underestimates. Observed TCR beta diversity per million T cells fell roughly linearly with age, and a significant reduction was already apparent by age roughly 40. Since profiling was done on bulk unsorted PBMCs, naive and antigen-experienced compartments could not be conclusively compared. Because donor CMV infection status was unknown, age-related changes in expanded clonotypes were potentially confounded. Compared with the aged group, the long-lived group had more naive CD4+ T cells, fewer expanded clones and increased TCR diversity, a pattern suggesting age selection.

This clonotype was picked up many times. The target of this receptor is not known. Nothing much larger sits one base from this clone, and base qualities are not available. Systemically healthy Caucasian individuals from Russia, around 39 in total and aged roughly 6 to 100 years, were included as donors. Ten milliliters of peripheral blood were drawn from each donor into EDTA-treated Vacutainer tubes. Ficoll-Paque density-gradient centrifugation was used to isolate PBMCs, with at least 6.5 million per sample. Total RNA was extracted from PBMCs with Trizol reagent, with at least 5 micrograms obtained per sample. For every donor, an aliquot of PBMCs went through flow cytometry to measure the percentages of naive CD45RAhigh/CD27high T cells. The library was obtained by 5' RACE. Sequencing used an Illumina HiSeq 2500. A second PCR of roughly 7 to 12 cycles was performed with a sample-barcoded 5' primer and a J-beta primer mix. Each TCR beta cDNA molecule received a unique molecular identifier from a template-switch 5' adaptor carrying 12 random nucleotides. Each sample yielded at least 2.5 million CDR3-containing paired-end reads. First-strand cDNA was synthesized from all RNA with the Mint cDNA synthesis kit, primed by a TRBC-specific oligonucleotide. All cDNA was treated with uracil-DNA glycosylase and then went through a first 18-cycle PCR with the universal primers M1SS and BC2_uni_R. For the original study's pipeline: For normalization, 1 million high-quality reads were randomly selected from each sample, with every read carrying a distinct molecular identifier. Instead of being binned into consensus sequences, reads with shared molecular identifiers were discarded. MiTCR, with a Q25 quality threshold and the strictest error-elimination algorithm, was used for CDR3 identification, clonotype clustering and error correction. A nonparametric unseen species model with Euler transformation was used to estimate lower-bound total TCR beta diversity. Using fastp at Q25 and MiXCR, TCRdb reprocessed the public reads and kept productive beta chains. Each CDR3 protein gets just one entry, which takes the most common genes and DNA from the rows behind it. The V and J calls reflect TCRdb's pipeline rather than the authors' work. Present in this sample are some 710,000 distinct CDR3 sequences, about 20% of which were seen just once. Jointly, the top ten make up 22% of the sample.

Sample: blood. The receptor was isolated from a man in his 70s in good health.

The nucleotides read TGTGCCAGCAGTCCCTCCGGGACGGGGGGCGAAAAACTGTTTTTT. Translated, it gives CASSPSGTGGEKLFF. This receptor chain uses TRBV2 and TRBJ1-4, and TRBD1 may be the D gene, going by 6 matching bases. The CDR3 covers 15 residues, taking in both the cysteine and the phenylalanine. Kept here is only the CDR3 DNA, which spans 45 bases and is read in frame from base 1. The germline V gene provides CDR1 SNHLY and CDR2 FYNNEI. V is cut by 5 bases and J by 8 bases, and the space between the germline ends is 18 bases.